This T cell receptor beta chain was found in a study of Ad26.COV2.S vaccination and SARS-CoV-2 variants. The CDR3 sequence is 15 residues long. Per germline, CDR1 MNHEY and CDR2 SVGAGI. Trimming left V 4 bases short and J 3 bases short, with 12 bases between. The sample's treatment: 15 to 20 received Ad26.COV2.S at low or high dose, single or two shots; 5 received placebo; per-sample allocation not given. The samples were gathered on day 63 after the first injection of vaccine or placebo. TCRdb's copy holds only in-frame clones and misses some; the assay was immunoSEQ multiplex PCR. The sample holds a few hundred thousand clones, approximately 83% seen once.

V is TRBV6-5 and J is TRBJ1-4, with D perhaps TRBD1 (5 bases). This clonotype was obtained from a person between 18 and 59 years old who received the Ad26.COV2.S COVID-19 vaccine or a placebo. The starting material was peripheral blood, obtained in a trial of Ad26.COV2.S vaccine versus placebo. The CDR3 protein is CASSSWGGANEKLFF. The DNA for the CDR3 is TGTGCCAGCAGTTCATGGGGGGGAGCTAATGAAAAACTGTTTTTT.